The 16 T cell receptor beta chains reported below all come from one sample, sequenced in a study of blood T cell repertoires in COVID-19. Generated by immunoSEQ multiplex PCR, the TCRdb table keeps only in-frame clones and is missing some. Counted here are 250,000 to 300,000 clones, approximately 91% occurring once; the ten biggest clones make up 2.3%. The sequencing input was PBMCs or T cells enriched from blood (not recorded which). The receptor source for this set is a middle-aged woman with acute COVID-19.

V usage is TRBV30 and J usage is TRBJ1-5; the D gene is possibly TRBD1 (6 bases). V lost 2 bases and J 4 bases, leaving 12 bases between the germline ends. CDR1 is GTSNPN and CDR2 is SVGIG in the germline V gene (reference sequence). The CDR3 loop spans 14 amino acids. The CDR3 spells CAWSLTGLNQPQHF. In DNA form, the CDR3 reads TGTGCCTGGAGTCTGACAGGCCTTAATCAGCCCCAGCATTTT.

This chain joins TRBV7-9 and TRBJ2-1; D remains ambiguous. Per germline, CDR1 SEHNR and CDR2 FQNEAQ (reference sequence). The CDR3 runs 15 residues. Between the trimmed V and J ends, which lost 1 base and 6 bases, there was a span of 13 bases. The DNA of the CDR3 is TGTGCCAGCAGCTTAGATAGCAGTCTAACCAATGAGCAGTTCTTC. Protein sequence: CASSLDSSLTNEQFF. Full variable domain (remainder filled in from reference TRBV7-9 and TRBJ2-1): DTGVSQNPRHKITKRGQNVTFRCDPISEHNRLYWYRQTLGQGPEFLTYFQNEAQLEKSRLLSDRFSAERPKGSFSTLEIQRTEQGDSAMYLCASSLDSSLTNEQFFGPGTRLTVL.

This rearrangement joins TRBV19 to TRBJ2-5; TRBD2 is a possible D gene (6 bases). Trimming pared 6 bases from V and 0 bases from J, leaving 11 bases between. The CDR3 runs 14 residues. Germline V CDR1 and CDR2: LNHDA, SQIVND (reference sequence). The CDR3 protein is CASRNRGDQETQYF. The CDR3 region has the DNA TGTGCCAGTAGGAACCGCGGGGACCAAGAGACCCAGTACTTC.

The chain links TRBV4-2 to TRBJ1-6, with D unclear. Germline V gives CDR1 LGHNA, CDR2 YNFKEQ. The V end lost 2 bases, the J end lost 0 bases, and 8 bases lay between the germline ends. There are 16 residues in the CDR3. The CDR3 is CASSQKGSSYNSPLHF. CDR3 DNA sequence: TGTGCCAGCAGCCAAAAAGGGAGCTCCTATAATTCACCCCTCCACTTT.

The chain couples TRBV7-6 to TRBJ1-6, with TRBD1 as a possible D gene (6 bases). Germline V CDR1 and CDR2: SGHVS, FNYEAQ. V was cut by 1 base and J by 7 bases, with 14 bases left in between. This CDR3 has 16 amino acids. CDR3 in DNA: TGTGCCAGCAGCTTAGGCCCCCGGGGGGCGAATTCACCCCTCCACTTT. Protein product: CASSLGPRGANSPLHF.

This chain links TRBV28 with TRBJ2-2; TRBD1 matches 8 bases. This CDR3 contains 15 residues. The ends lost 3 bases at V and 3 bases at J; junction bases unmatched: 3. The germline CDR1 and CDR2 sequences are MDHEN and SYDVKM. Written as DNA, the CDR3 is TGTGCCAGCAGTTTCCTGGGACAGGACACCGGGGAGCTGTTTTTT. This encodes CASSFLGQDTGELFF.

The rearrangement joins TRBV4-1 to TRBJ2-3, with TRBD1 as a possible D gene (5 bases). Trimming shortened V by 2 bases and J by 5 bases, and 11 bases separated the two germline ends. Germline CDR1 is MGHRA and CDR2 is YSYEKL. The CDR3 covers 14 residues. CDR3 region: CASSQSETVDTQYF. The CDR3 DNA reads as TGCGCCAGCAGCCAATCGGAGACAGTAGATACGCAGTATTTT.

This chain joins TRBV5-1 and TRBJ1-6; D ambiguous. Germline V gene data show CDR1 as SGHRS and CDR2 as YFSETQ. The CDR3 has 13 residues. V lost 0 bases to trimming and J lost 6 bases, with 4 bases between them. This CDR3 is CASSLGSNSPLHF. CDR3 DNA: TGCGCCAGCAGCTTGGGGAGTAATTCACCCCTCCACTTT.

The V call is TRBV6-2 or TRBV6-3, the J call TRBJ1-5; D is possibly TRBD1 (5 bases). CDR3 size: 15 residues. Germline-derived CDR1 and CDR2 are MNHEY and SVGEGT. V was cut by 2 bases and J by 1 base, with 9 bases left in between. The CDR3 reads CASSYAGSSNQPQHF. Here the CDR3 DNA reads TGTGCCAGCAGTTACGCAGGGTCGAGCAATCAGCCCCAGCATTTT.

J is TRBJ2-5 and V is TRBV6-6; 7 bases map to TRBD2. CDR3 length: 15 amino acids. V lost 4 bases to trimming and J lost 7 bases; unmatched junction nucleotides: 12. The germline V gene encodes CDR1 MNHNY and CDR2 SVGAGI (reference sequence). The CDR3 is CASSSPGLSVGTQYF. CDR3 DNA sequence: TGTGCCAGCAGTTCTCCGGGACTATCCGTTGGGACCCAGTACTTC.

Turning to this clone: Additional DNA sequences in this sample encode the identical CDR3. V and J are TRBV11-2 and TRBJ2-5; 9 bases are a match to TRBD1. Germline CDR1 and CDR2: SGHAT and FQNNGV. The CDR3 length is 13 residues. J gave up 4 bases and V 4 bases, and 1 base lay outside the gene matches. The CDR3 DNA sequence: TGTGCCAGCAGCTCGGACAGGGGAGAGACCCAGTACTTC. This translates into CASSSDRGETQYF.

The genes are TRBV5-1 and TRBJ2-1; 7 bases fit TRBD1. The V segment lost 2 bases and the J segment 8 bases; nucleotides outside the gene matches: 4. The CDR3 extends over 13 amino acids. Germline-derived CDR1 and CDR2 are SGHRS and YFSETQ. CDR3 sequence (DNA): TGCGCCAGCAGCTTAGTAGGGGGCGATGAGCAGTTCTTC. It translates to CASSLVGGDEQFF. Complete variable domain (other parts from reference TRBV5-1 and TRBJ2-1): KAGVTQTPRYLIKTRGQQVTLSCSPISGHRSVSWYQQTPGQGLQFLFEYFSETQRNKGNFPGRFSGRQFSNSRSEMNVSTLELGDSALYLCASSLVGGDEQFFGPGTRLTVL.

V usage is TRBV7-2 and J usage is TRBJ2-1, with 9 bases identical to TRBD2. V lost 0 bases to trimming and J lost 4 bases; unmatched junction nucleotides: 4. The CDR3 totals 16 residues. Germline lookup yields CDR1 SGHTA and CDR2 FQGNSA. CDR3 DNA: TGTGCCAGCAGCTTAGCGGCGACTAGCGGATACAATGAGCAGTTCTTC. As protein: CASSLAATSGYNEQFF.

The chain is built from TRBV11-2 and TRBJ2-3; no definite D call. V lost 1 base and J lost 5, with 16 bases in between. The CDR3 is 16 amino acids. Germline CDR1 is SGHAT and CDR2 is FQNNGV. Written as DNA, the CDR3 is TGTGCCAGCAGCTTAGCTCAACCACGGCCGGGAGATACGCAGTATTTT. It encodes CASSLAQPRPGDTQYF. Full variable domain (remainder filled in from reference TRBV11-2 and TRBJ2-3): EAGVAQSPRYKIIEKRQSVAFWCNPISGHATLYWYQQILGQGPKLLIQFQNNGVVDDSQLPKDRFSAERLKGVDSTLKIQPAKLEDSAVYLCASSLAQPRPGDTQYFGPGTRLTVL.

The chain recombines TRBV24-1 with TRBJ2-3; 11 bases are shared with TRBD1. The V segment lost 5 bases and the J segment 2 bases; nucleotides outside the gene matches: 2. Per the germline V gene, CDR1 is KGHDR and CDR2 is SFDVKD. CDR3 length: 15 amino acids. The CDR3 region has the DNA TGTGCCACCAGTGCGGGACAGGGGGACACAGATACGCAGTATTTT. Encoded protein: CATSAGQGDTDTQYF.

CDR3 sequence reads: CASSRGAQTTYEQYF. In DNA form, the CDR3 reads TGTGCCAGCAGCAGGGGGGCTCAGACTACCTACGAGCAGTACTTC. The chain combines TRBV6-5 with TRBJ2-7; a weak D match, TRBD1 (7 bases). There are 15 residues in the CDR3. The ends were cut back, 6 bases at V and 2 bases at J, with 17 bases in the middle. CDR1 is MNHEY, CDR2 SVGAGI, per germline.